This is a list of T cell receptor beta chains from one sample in a study of PD-L1 blockade in urothelial cancer. Method: immunoSEQ multiplex PCR; TCRdb's copy keeps in-frame clones and lacks some. The sample has over 65,000 clones; under 90% are singletons. This sample comprised PBMCs, obtained around atezolizumab (anti-PD-L1) treatment. Receptors originate from a man aged 70 or older with urothelial cancer. The CDR3 runs from the conserved cysteine through the conserved F or W. A D gene is named only where the DNA matches it firmly. Clone size is stated in some rows and not others, as once, few, many or a class when expanded.

D	J	size	V	DNA	CDR3
TRBD1	TRBJ2-1	NA	TRBV10-3	TGTGCCATCAGGGGGACAGGGGACTACAATGAGCAGTTCTTC	CAIRGTGDYNEQFF
NA	TRBJ1-1	NA	TRBV7-9	TGTGCCAGCAGCTTCTTTTCTCCCCAAGCTTTCTTT	CASSFFSPQAFF
NA	TRBJ1-1	NA	TRBV9	TGTGCCAGCAGCGGGCGAATAGAGGACACTGAAGCTTTCTTT	CASSGRIEDTEAFF
NA	TRBJ1-5	NA	TRBV18	TGTGCCAGCTCACCACAAAAGGCGCAAACGGGGCAGCCCCAGCATTTT	CASSPQKAQTGQPQHF
NA	TRBJ1-1	NA	TRBV15	TGTGCCACCAGCAGAGAGCGGTGGGGGGGGTGGACTGAAGCTTTCTTT	CATSRERWGGWTEAFF
NA	TRBJ2-3	NA	TRBV5-1	TGCGCCAGCAGCCCGGGAATGGGAGTTAGCACAGATACGCAGTATTTT	CASSPGMGVSTDTQYF
NA	TRBJ2-3	NA	TRBV18	TGTGCCAGCTCACCACCGACTAGAACAGATACGCAGTATTTT	CASSPPTRTDTQYF
NA	TRBJ1-5	NA	TRBV5-8	TGTGCCAGCAGCAACGACAGAAATCAGCCCCAGCATTTT	CASSNDRNQPQHF
NA	TRBJ2-2	NA	TRBV7-2	TGTGCCAGCAGCCCCACCAGACTGAGCGGGGAGCTGTTTTTT	CASSPTRLSGELFF
NA	TRBJ1-5	NA	TRBV28	TGTGCCAGCAGTTTAACGGGATATAGCAATCAGCCCCAGCATTTT	CASSLTGYSNQPQHF
TRBD1	TRBJ2-4	NA	TRBV2	TGTGCCAGCAGTTGGACAGGGGGGAACAAAAACATTCAGTACTTC	CASSWTGGNKNIQYF
NA	TRBJ2-7	NA	TRBV2	TGTGCCAGCAGTGAAGAGCCGTTCCCTGCCCTGCACTTC	CASSEEPFPALHF
TRBD1	TRBJ1-1	NA	TRBV28	TGTGCCAGCAGTTTATCGGGACAGTGGGCGTCGGGAGCTTTCTTT	CASSLSGQWASGAFF
TRBD1	TRBJ2-5	few	TRBV30	TGTGCCTGGAGTGTAGGGCCCGGCGGGACAGGACACCAAGAGACCCAGTACTTC	CAWSVGPGGTGHQETQYF
TRBD1	TRBJ2-7	NA	TRBV6-4	TGTGCCAGCATGACAGGGGTCCCCTCGGGCGAGCAGTACTTC	CASMTGVPSGEQYF
TRBD2	TRBJ2-7	NA	TRBV19	TGTGCCAGTAGTACGGGGGGTCTCGAGCAGTACTTC	CASSTGGLEQYF
NA	TRBJ2-2	NA	TRBV5-1	TGCGCCAGCAGCTTGGAACAGAACACCGGGGAGCTGTTTTTT	CASSLEQNTGELFF